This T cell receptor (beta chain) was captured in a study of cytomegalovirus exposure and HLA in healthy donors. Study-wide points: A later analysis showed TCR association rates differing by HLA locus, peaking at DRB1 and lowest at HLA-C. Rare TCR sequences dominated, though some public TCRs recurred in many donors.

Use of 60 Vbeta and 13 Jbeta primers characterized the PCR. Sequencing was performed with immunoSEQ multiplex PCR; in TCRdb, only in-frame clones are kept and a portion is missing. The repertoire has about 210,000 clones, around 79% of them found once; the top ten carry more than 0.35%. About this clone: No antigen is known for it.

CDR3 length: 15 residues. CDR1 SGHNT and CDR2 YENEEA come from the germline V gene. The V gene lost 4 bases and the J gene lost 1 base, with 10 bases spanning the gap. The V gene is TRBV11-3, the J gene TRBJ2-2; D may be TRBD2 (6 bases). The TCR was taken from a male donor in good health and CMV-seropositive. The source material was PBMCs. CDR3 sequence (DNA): TGTGCCAGCAGCTCATCGGGACTGAACACCGGGGAGCTGTTTTTT. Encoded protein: CASSSSGLNTGELFF.